The rows below give T cell receptor beta chains drawn from one sample of a study of blood T cell repertoires in COVID-19. Assay used: immunoSEQ multiplex PCR; TCRdb lists only in-frame clones, some missing. The sample includes 120,000 or so clones, roughly 76% of them seen just once. Sequencing used peripheral blood. These receptors all come from a woman aged 55-70 years with acute or convalescent COVID-19. CDR3s include the opening cysteine and the closing phenylalanine or tryptophan. D genes are given only for firm matches. Clone size is given for some rows only: seen once, a few or many times, or a class if the clone is expanded.

j_call clone_size v_call d_call cdr3_aa cdr3_nt
TRBJ2-1 few TRBV2 - CASRAGYNEQFF TGTGCCAGCAGGGCGGGGTACAATGAGCAGTTCTTC
TRBJ1-2 - TRBV28 TRBD1 CASSSGDRSFYGYTF TGTGCCAGCAGTTCAGGGGACAGGTCTTTCTATGGCTACACCTTC
TRBJ1-2 - TRBV7-2 TRBD1 CASSFSGTVGYTF TGTGCCAGCAGCTTTTCCGGGACAGTTGGCTACACCTTC
TRBJ1-1 - TRBV7-3 TRBD1 CASRETGARAEAFF TGTGCCAGCAGGGAGACAGGGGCCAGGGCTGAAGCTTTCTTT
TRBJ2-7 - TRBV5-1 - CASSSRGDYEQYF TGCGCCAGCAGCTCCAGGGGAGACTACGAGCAGTACTTC
TRBJ1-4 - TRBV13 - CASSFRAFLWGGEEKLFF TGTGCCAGCAGCTTTCGTGCCTTCTTGTGGGGAGGAGAAGAAAAACTGTTTTTT
TRBJ2-7 - TRBV30 - CAWSVRGATGYEQYF TGTGCCTGGAGTGTACGTGGGGCGACCGGCTACGAGCAGTACTTC
TRBJ1-6 - TRBV6-5 TRBD1 CASTRAGGSDSPLHF TGTGCCAGCACCAGAGCAGGGGGGAGTGATTCACCCCTCCACTTT
TRBJ2-1 few TRBV3-1/TRBV3-2 TRBD2 CASSQLPLHRGGEYNEQFF TGTGCCAGCAGCCAACTCCCTTTACATCGGGGGGGCGAATACAATGAGCAGTTCTTC
TRBJ1-1 - TRBV27 TRBD1 CASSLDRGVTEAFF TGTGCCAGCAGTTTGGACAGGGGGGTCACTGAAGCTTTCTTT
TRBJ1-2 few TRBV3-1/TRBV3-2 - CASSQGIVSGGFGYGYTF TGTGCCAGCAGCCAAGGGATTGTGTCCGGGGGTTTCGGCTATGGCTACACCTTC
TRBJ1-1 - TRBV10-2 - CASSDGFTARRVGTEAFF TGCGCCAGCAGTGATGGGTTCACAGCCAGGCGGGTCGGGACTGAAGCTTTCTTT
TRBJ1-5 few TRBV10-3 TRBD1 CAISESPQGKPQHF TGTGCCATCAGTGAATCGCCACAGGGGAAGCCCCAGCATTTT
TRBJ1-4 - TRBV18 - CASSPGLEEKLFF TGTGCCAGCTCACCAGGACTGGAGGAAAAACTGTTTTTT
TRBJ2-3 - TRBV7-9 - CASSQATDKQYF TGTGCCAGCAGCCAGGCCACGGACAAGCAGTATTTT
TRBJ2-2 - TRBV7-9 TRBD1 CASSLGPGGQGRLFF TGTGCCAGCAGCTTAGGACCAGGGGGACAGGGTCGGCTGTTTTTT
TRBJ2-4 - TRBV5-1 TRBD2 CASNTGGGENIQYF TGCGCCAGCAATACCGGCGGGGGAGAAAACATTCAGTACTTC
TRBJ2-1 - TRBV6-6 TRBD2 CASSGTSGGAYEQFF TGTGCCAGTTCCGGGACTAGCGGGGGGGCCTATGAGCAGTTCTTC
TRBJ1-4 - TRBV27 - CASRVGAGEKLFF TGTGCCAGCAGGGTTGGGGCGGGAGAAAAACTGTTTTTT
TRBJ1-1 - TRBV6-5 TRBD1 CASSYRTGRGTEAFF TGTGCCAGCAGTTATAGGACAGGGCGGGGGACTGAAGCTTTCTTT
TRBJ1-6 - TRBV30 TRBD1 CAWKGTANSPLHF TGTGCCTGGAAGGGGACAGCTAATTCACCCCTCCACTTT
TRBJ2-5 few TRBV24-1 - CATSAPPRGLYQETQYF TGTGCCACCAGTGCCCCTCCTAGGGGTCTTTACCAAGAGACCCAGTACTTC
TRBJ1-2 - TRBV5-4 - CASSIRTDSRGYTF TGTGCCAGCAGCATTAGGACAGATTCAAGGGGCTACACCTTC
TRBJ2-1 - TRBV4-3 - CASSPGRSSYNEQFF TGCGCCAGCAGCCCAGGCCGAAGCTCCTACAATGAGCAGTTCTTC
TRBJ2-7 - TRBV24-1 TRBD1 CATSERGDRGYEQYF TGTGCCACCAGTGAAAGAGGGGACAGGGGCTACGAGCAGTACTTC
TRBJ1-3 - TRBV19 - CASQLSHSLISGNTIYF TGTGCCAGTCAACTTAGTCACAGTTTAATCTCTGGAAACACCATATATTTT
TRBJ1-5 - TRBV5-1 TRBD1 CASSFEGTGVQPQHF TGCGCCAGCAGCTTTGAAGGGACAGGGGTTCAGCCCCAGCATTTT
TRBJ2-3 - TRBV9 TRBD1 CASSPQGADTQYF TGTGCCAGCAGCCCACAGGGGGCAGATACGCAGTATTTT
TRBJ2-5 - TRBV3-1/TRBV3-2 - CASSLRGGHETQYF TGTGCCAGCAGCCTTAGGGGGGGGCACGAGACCCAGTACTTC
TRBJ1-6 - TRBV6-6 - CASNRRGLSSYNSPLHF TGTGCCAGCAATCGTCGGGGTCTCAGCTCCTATAATTCACCCCTCCACTTT
TRBJ2-5 - TRBV3-1/TRBV3-2 - CASSQNWYQETQYF TGTGCCAGCAGCCAAAACTGGTACCAAGAGACCCAGTACTTC
TRBJ1-1 once TRBV9 - CASSAPFGVRNTEAFF TGTGCCAGCAGCGCTCCCTTCGGGGTTAGGAACACTGAAGCTTTCTTT
TRBJ2-3 - TRBV10-3 - CAISGRTSTDTQYF TGTGCCATCAGTGGGCGGACTAGCACAGATACGCAGTATTTT
TRBJ1-2 - TRBV15 - CATSGAGEGGYTF TGTGCCACCAGCGGAGCGGGAGAAGGGGGCTACACCTTC
TRBJ1-6 - TRBV30 - CAWARPRDKRNSPLHF TGTGCCTGGGCAAGACCCCGGGACAAAAGAAACTCACCCCTCCACTTT
TRBJ1-1 - TRBV10-3 TRBD1 CAISEYRGRGTEAFF TGTGCCATCAGTGAGTACAGGGGGCGCGGCACTGAAGCTTTCTTT
TRBJ1-2 - TRBV28 - CASRVAASILGYTF TGTGCCAGCAGGGTCGCGGCCTCTATTTTGGGCTACACCTTC
TRBJ2-2 - TRBV4-3 TRBD2 CASSQGGLAGELFF TGCGCCAGCAGCCAGGGGGGACTAGCCGGGGAGCTGTTTTTT
TRBJ1-2 - TRBV10-3 - CAISGGLREYGYTF TGTGCCATCAGTGGCGGGCTAAGGGAGTATGGCTACACCTTC
TRBJ1-5 - TRBV12-5 TRBD1 CASAVDRDQPQHF TGTGCTAGTGCTGTGGACAGGGATCAGCCCCAGCATTTT
TRBJ2-2 few TRBV19 TRBD2 CASTELAGGYTGELFF TGTGCCAGTACCGAACTAGCGGGGGGATACACCGGGGAGCTGTTTTTT
TRBJ1-4 - TRBV18 TRBD1 CASSATSGQGGYNEKLFF TGTGCCAGCTCAGCCACCTCGGGACAGGGGGGCTATAATGAAAAACTGTTTTTT
TRBJ1-3 many TRBV5-1 - CASSPGDTIYF TGCGCCAGCAGCCCCGGGGACACCATATATTTT
TRBJ2-7 few TRBV28 - CASSFQGGNEQYF TGTGCCAGCAGTTTTCAAGGAGGGAACGAGCAGTACTTC
TRBJ1-1 - TRBV5-6 - CASSQYTEAFF TGTGCCAGCAGCCAGTACACTGAAGCTTTCTTT
TRBJ1-1 - TRBV6-6 - CASKRAGNTEAFF TGTGCCAGCAAGAGGGCAGGGAACACTGAAGCTTTCTTT
TRBJ1-5 - TRBV15 - CATSRDLGGGQPQHF TGTGCCACCAGCAGAGATTTGGGGGGGGGTCAGCCCCAGCATTTT
TRBJ1-6 - TRBV7-9 TRBD1 CASSLDGQGNSPLHF TGTGCCAGCAGCTTAGACGGACAGGGCAATTCACCCCTCCACTTT
TRBJ1-2 - TRBV29-1 - CSVAYSGGYTF TGCAGCGTTGCCTATTCAGGTGGCTACACCTTC
TRBJ2-5 - TRBV2 TRBD2 CVAGGQETQYF TGTGTGGCGGGGGGGCAAGAGACCCAGTACTTC
TRBJ1-5 once TRBV19 - CASIGGGGLLALNQPQHF TGTGCCAGTATTGGGGGAGGTGGACTCCTAGCCCTCAATCAGCCCCAGCATTTT
TRBJ1-4 - TRBV13 TRBD1 CASSTRQGARSNEKLFF TGTGCCAGCAGCACCCGACAGGGGGCGCGTTCTAATGAAAAACTGTTTTTT
TRBJ1-1 few TRBV5-1 - CASSQGGLGAEAFF TGCGCCAGCAGCCAGGGAGGGTTAGGCGCTGAAGCTTTCTTT
TRBJ1-6 - TRBV4-3 - CASSQPQNNSPLHF TGCGCCAGCAGCCAACCACAAAATAATTCACCCCTCCACTTT